This T cell receptor beta chain derives from a study of cytomegalovirus exposure and HLA in healthy donors. Study-wide findings and caveats: The CMV antigen specificity of three CMV-associated chains was confirmed through in vitro analysis. In an earlier analysis, about 87% or about 30%: the productive usage of most TCR beta V segments.

PCR amplification relied on 60 Vbeta primers (plus 13 Jbeta primers). Sequenced by immunoSEQ multiplex PCR; TCRdb stores in-frame clones only, minus some. The sample comprises 90,000 to 120,000 clones, roughly 85% of which are singletons, and approximately 2.8% rests with the top ten. As for this clone: The antigen is unknown.

The CDR3 runs 15 residues. The germline gives CDR1 SGHRS, CDR2 YFSETQ. V was trimmed by 4 bases and J by 5 bases, leaving 15 bases between them. This rearrangement joins TRBV5-1 to TRBJ1-4; tentatively, D is TRBD1 (6 bases). Sequenced input: PBMCs. The sequence was collected from a woman aged 40 to 50 in good health and CMV-seronegative. CDR3 bases: TGCGCCAGCAGCCCCCCCGGGGGGCTAAATGAAAAACTGTTTTTT. Translating gives CASSPPGGLNEKLFF.